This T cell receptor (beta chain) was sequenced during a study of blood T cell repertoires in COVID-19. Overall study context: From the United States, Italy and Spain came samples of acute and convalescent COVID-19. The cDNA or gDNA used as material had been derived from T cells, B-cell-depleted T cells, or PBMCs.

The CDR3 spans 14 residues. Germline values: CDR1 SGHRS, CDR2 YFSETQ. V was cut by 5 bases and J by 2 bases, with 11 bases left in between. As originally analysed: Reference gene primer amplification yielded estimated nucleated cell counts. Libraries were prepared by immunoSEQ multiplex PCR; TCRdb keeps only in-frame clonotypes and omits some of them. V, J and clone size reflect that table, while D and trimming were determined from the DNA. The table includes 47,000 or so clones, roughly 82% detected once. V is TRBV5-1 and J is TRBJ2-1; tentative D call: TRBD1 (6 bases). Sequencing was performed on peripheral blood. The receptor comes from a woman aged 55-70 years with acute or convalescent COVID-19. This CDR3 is CASRAPGAYNEQFF. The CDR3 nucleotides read TGCGCCAGCAGGGCCCCAGGGGCCTACAATGAGCAGTTCTTC.